This T cell receptor beta chain was retrieved from a study of T-cell memory formation after mild COVID-19. The study, taken as a whole, reports: Clones shrinking from day 15 to 85 showed even CD4/CD8 mixes; later expanders tilted CD4+. Memory sampled before infection contained some responding clones, suggesting cross-reactive memory joined.

TCRdb re-analysed the 5' RACE reads in MiXCR, keeping a single row per CDR3 protein. This sample carries 540,000 or so distinct CDR3 sequences, roughly 20% of them seen once, and the ten largest clones take around 13%. Germline CDR1 is MNHEY and CDR2 is SMNVEV (reference sequence). The ends lost 3 bases at V and 3 bases at J; junction bases unmatched: 7. CDR3 size: 15 residues. There are a few counts of this clonotype. The target antigen is unknown. This receptor was identified in an adult woman who had mild COVID-19 (a few samples of this study predate the infection). Cell type and time point are not known. Specimen: PBMCs or a T cell subset sorted from them (not recorded which). The V and J genes are TRBV27 and TRBJ2-7, with 8 positions matching TRBD2. In nucleotides, the CDR3 is TGTGCCAGCAGTTTGTCGACTAGCGCCGACTACGAGCAGTACTTC. It encodes CASSLSTSADYEQYF.